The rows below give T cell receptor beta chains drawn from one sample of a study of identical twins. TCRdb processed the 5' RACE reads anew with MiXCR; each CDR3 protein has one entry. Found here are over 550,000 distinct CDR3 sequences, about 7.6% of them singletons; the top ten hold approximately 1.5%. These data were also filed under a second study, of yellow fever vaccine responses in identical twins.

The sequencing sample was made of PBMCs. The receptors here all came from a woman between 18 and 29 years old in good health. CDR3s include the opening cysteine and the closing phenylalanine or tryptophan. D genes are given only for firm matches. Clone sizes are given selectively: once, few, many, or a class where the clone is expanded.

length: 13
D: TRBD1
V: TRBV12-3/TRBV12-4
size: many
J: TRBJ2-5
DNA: TGCGCCAGCAGCTACAGGGGTCGGGAGACCCAGTACTTC
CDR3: CASSYRGRETQYF

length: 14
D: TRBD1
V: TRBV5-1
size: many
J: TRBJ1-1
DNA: TGCGCCAGCAGCACGATCAAGGGACAGCCTGAAGCTTTCTTT
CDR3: CASSTIKGQPEAFF

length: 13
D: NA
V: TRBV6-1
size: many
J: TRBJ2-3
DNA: TGTGCCAGCAGTCCGACCATCACAGATACGCAGTATTTT
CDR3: CASSPTITDTQYF

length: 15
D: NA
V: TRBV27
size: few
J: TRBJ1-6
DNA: TGTGCCAGCAGTTCCCGGAGAGTTTATAATTCACCCCTCCACTTT
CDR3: CASSSRRVYNSPLHF

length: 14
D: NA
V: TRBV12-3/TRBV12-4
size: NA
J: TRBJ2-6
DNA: TGTGCCAGCAGCGGACCGGGGAGGGCCAACGTCCTGACTTTC
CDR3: CASSGPGRANVLTF

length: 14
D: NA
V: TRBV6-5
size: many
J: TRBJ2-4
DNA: TGTGCCAGCAGTTCCATGAGTGGCAAAAACATTCAGTACTTC
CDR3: CASSSMSGKNIQYF

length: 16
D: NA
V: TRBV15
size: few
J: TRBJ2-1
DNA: TGTGCCACCAGCAGTCCGGGGGCCCCCTCCTACAATGAGCAGTTCTTC
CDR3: CATSSPGAPSYNEQFF

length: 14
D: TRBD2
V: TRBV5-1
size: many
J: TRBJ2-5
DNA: TGCGCCAGCAGCTTGACTAGCGCCCAAGAGACCCAGTACTTC
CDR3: CASSLTSAQETQYF

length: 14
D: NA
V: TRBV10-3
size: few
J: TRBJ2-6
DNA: TGTGCCATCGGGGGACTCTCTGGGGCCAACGTCCTGACTTTC
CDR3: CAIGGLSGANVLTF

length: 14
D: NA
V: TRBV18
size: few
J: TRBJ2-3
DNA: TGTGCCAGCTCACCCCGGAAGGGAACAGATACGCAGTATTTT
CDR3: CASSPRKGTDTQYF

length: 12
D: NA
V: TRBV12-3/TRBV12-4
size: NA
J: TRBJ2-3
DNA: TGTGCCAGCATGGAACCTTCAGATACGCAGTATTTT
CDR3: CASMEPSDTQYF

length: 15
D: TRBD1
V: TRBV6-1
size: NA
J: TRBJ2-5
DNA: TGTGCCAGCAGCCCCAGACAGGGCCTTTCGGGGACCCAGTACTTC
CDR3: CASSPRQGLSGTQYF

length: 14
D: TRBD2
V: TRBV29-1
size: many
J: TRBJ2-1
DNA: TGCAGCGTCCCCACTAGCGGGTTCTACAATGAGCAGTTCTTC
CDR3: CSVPTSGFYNEQFF

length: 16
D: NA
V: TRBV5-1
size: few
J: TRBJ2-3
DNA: TGCGCCAGCAGCTTGGAACGAGGGTGGAAGTCAGATACGCAGTATTTT
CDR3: CASSLERGWKSDTQYF

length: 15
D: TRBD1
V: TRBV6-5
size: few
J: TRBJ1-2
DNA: TGTGCCAGCAGTTACAGGGGACAGTTCAACTATGGCTACACCTTC
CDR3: CASSYRGQFNYGYTF

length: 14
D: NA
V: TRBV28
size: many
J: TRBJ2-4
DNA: TGTGCCAGCAGTTTGGGGCAGGCTAAAAACATTCAGTACTTC
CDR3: CASSLGQAKNIQYF

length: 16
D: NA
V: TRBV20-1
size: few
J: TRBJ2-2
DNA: TGCAGTGCTAGACCCCCCGGGACCGCGAACACCGGGGAGCTGTTTTTT
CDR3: CSARPPGTANTGELFF

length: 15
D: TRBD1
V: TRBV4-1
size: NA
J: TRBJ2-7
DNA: TGCGCCAGCAGCTCGGGGGACAGGAGCTCCTACGAGCAGTACTTC
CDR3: CASSSGDRSSYEQYF

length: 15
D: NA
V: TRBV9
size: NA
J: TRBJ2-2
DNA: TGTGCCAGCAGCGTAACAGCGTCTAACACCGGGGAGCTGTTTTTT
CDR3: CASSVTASNTGELFF

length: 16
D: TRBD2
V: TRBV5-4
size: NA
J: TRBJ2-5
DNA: TGTGCCAGCAGCTGGACGGAAGTTAGCGGGGACAAGACCCAGTACTTC
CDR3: CASSWTEVSGDKTQYF

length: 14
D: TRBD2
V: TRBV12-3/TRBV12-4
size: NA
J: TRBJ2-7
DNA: TGTGCCAGCAGGACTAGCGGGAGCGTTCACGAGCAGTACTTC
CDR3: CASRTSGSVHEQYF

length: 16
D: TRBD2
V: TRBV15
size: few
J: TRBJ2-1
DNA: TGTGCCACCCGAGTTCGGGCGGGAGGGCCGCTCGATGAGCAGTTCTTC
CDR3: CATRVRAGGPLDEQFF

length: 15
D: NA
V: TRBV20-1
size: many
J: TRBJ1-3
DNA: TGCAGTGCTAGAGATAGAAATGTCTCTGGAAACACCATATATTTT
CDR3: CSARDRNVSGNTIYF

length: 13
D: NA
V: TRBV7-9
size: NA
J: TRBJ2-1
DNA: TGTGCCAGCAGCCCGTCTTTCTACAATGAGCAGTTCTTC
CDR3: CASSPSFYNEQFF

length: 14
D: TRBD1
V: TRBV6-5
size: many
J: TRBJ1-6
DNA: TGTGCCAGCAGTTTGGGACAGAATAATTCACCCCTCCACTTT
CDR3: CASSLGQNNSPLHF

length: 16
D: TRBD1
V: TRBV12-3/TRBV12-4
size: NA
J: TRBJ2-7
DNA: TGTGCCAGCAGTCCAAGACAGGGTGGAGACCTCTACGAGCAGTACTTC
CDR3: CASSPRQGGDLYEQYF

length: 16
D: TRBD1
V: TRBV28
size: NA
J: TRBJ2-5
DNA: TGTGCCAGCAGCCCAAGGCCGGGACAGGGAGTAGAGACCCAGTACTTC
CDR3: CASSPRPGQGVETQYF

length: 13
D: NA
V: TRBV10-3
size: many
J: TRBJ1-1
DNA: TGTGCCCTCACTAAGGGGGAGAACACTGAAGCTTTCTTT
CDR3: CALTKGENTEAFF

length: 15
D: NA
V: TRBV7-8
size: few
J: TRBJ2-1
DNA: TGTGCCAGCAGCTTAGTACGGGATAGAGGCAATGAGCAGTTCTTC
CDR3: CASSLVRDRGNEQFF

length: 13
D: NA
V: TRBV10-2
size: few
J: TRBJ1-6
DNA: TGCGCCAGCAGTGAGTCAGTAAATTCACCCCTCCACTTT
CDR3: CASSESVNSPLHF

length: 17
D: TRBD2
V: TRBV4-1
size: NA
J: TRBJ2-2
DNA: TGCGCCAGCAGCCCCGGGACTATAAAACGGGACACCGGGGAGCTGTTTTTT
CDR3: CASSPGTIKRDTGELFF

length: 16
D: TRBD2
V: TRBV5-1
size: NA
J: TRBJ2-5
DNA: TGCGCCAGCAGTCTCACCGGGACTAGCGGGGTGGAGACCCAGTACTTC
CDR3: CASSLTGTSGVETQYF

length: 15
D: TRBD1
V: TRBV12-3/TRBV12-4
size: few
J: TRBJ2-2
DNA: TGTGCCAGCAGTATGACAGGGATTGACACCGGGGAGCTGTTTTTT
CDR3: CASSMTGIDTGELFF

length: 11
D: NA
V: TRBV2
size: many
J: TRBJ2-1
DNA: TGTGCCAGCAGAGGGATGGGGGAGCAGTTCTTC
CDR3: CASRGMGEQFF

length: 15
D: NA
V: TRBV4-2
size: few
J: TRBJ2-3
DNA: TGTGCCAGCAGCCAAGATGGTCAGGGCACAGATACGCAGTATTTT
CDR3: CASSQDGQGTDTQYF

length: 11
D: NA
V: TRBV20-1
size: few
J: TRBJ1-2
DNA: TGCAGTGCTTCCGAGAACCCGTTGGGAACCTTC
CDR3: CSASENPLGTF

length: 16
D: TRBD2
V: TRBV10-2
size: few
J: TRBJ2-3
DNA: TGCGCCAGCAGTGAGCTCGGCGGGAGGCCGACAGATACGCAGTATTTT
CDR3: CASSELGGRPTDTQYF